The 25 T cell receptor beta chains presented below share a single source sample, sequenced in a study of shared clonotypes between healthy human individuals (dated by TCRdb to the early 2020s). Preparation of the library involved the immunoSEQ multiplex PCR assay. TCRdb carries this immuneACCESS record with in-frame sequences only. Its versions omit some clonotypes, under half of them owing to an unresolved V gene in the studies checked, with the rest unexplained. The sample contains around 1.1 million clones, about 80% of them found a single time. Together, the top ten hold about 0.89% of the sample. The specimen was memory CD4+ T cells from PBMCs. The cell subset or site label here, explained by the study, means: CD45RA-negative fraction. The receptors were gathered from a man between 18 and 35 years old in good health. Some clones in this sample may be carry-over from other donors' samples.

This sequence joins TRBV5-1 and TRBJ1-1, with 10 nucleotides matching TRBD1. Unmatched junction bases numbered 3, after V lost 3 bases and J lost 4 bases. Germline values: CDR1 SGHRS, CDR2 YFSETQ. This CDR3 is built from 14 residues. CDR3 protein: CASSYWTGGTEAFF. Here the CDR3 DNA reads TGCGCCAGCAGCTACTGGACAGGGGGCACTGAAGCTTTCTTT.

The chain combines TRBV7-9 with TRBJ2-1; D is undetermined. CDR3 length equals 10 residues. Germline V gene data show CDR1 as SEHNR and CDR2 as FQNEAQ (reference sequence). V lost 11 bases and J 5 bases, leaving 7 bases between the germline ends. The CDR3 here is CASGDNEQFF. In DNA, the CDR3 is TGTGCCTCTGGAGACAATGAGCAGTTCTTC.

Concerning this clone: A much more abundant neighbour one base away suggests this may be a read error. V gene TRBV30 combines with J gene TRBJ2-7; D uncertain. This CDR3 is 17 amino acids long. CDR1 is GTSNPN and CDR2 is SVGIG in the germline V gene (reference sequence). The CDR3 region has the DNA TGTGACTGGAGTGACCCCCGCCTACGGGCGCACTCCTACGAGCAGTACTTC. It translates to CDWSDPRLRAHSYEQYF.

The genes are TRBV7-9 and TRBJ1-2; 9 bases fit TRBD1. This CDR3 is built from 14 residues. V lost 5 bases, J lost 7 bases, and 8 bases stayed unmatched. From germline, CDR1 is SEHNR and CDR2 FQNEAQ (reference sequence). The CDR3 region is CASSTRTGEVGYTF. For the CDR3, the DNA is TGTGCCAGCAGCACCCGGACAGGGGAGGTTGGCTACACCTTC.

The rearrangement joins TRBV5-1 to TRBJ2-5, with 10 bases that match TRBD2. The V gene's germline CDR1 is SGHRS and CDR2 YFSETQ. V lost 4 bases and J lost 5; bases outside the gene matches: 14. The CDR3 is 17 residues long. The CDR3 coding sequence is TGCGCCAGCAGCACCTTGACTAGCGGGCCCTCGGGGGAGACCCAGTACTTC. Its protein product is CASSTLTSGPSGETQYF.

CDR3 coding DNA: TGTGCCCGTAGGAGCACAGATACGCAGTATTTT. Translated: CARRSTDTQYF. J is TRBJ2-3 and V is TRBV30; D remains unclear. CDR3 length equals 11 residues. V lost 8 bases and J 0 bases, leaving 6 bases between the germline ends. Germline lookup yields CDR1 GTSNPN and CDR2 SVGIG (reference sequence).

The rearrangement joins TRBV4-1 to TRBJ2-7; 10 bases are shared with TRBD1. The CDR3 is 16 residues long. Trimming took 3 bases from V and 2 from J; bases not matched to a gene: 7. Germline V gene lookup returns CDR1 MGHRA and CDR2 YSYEKL. In DNA, the CDR3 is TGCGCCAGCAGCCAGGAGGGGACAGGGGTTGCCTACGAGCAGTACTTC. It is translated as CASSQEGTGVAYEQYF.

The V and J genes are TRBV28 and TRBJ1-2; 9 bases fit TRBD1. The CDR3 extends over 16 amino acids. Germline values: CDR1 MDHEN, CDR2 SYDVKM. J was trimmed by 3 bases and V by 5 bases; bases with no gene match: 10. CDR3 in amino acids: CASSPGGQGSHYGYTF. The CDR3 DNA sequence: TGTGCCAGCAGTCCTGGGGGACAGGGTAGCCACTATGGCTACACCTTC.

The V gene is TRBV25-1, the J gene TRBJ1-1; TRBD1 agrees at 7 bases. CDR1 and CDR2 from the germline V gene are MGHDK and SYGVNS. This CDR3 contains 13 residues. Trimming took 7 bases from V and 6 from J; bases not matched to a gene: 8. CDR3 protein: CASKPGGGAEAFF. The CDR3 DNA follows: TGTGCCAGCAAGCCCGGAGGGGGCGCTGAAGCTTTCTTT.

The J gene is TRBJ1-2, the V gene TRBV28; 10 positions match TRBD1. The J segment lost 6 bases and the V segment lost 6 bases, leaving 10 bases of the junction unmatched. Per germline, CDR1 MDHEN and CDR2 SYDVKM. The CDR3 totals 15 residues. CDR3: CASRYPLTGGHGYTF. For the CDR3, the DNA is TGTGCCAGCAGGTACCCCCTGACAGGGGGCCATGGCTACACCTTC.

The rearrangement joins TRBV5-1 to TRBJ2-2, with 7 bases identical to TRBD1. Germline CDR1 reads SGHRS; CDR2 reads YFSETQ. This CDR3 comprises 15 residues. V shed 1 base, J shed 3 bases, and the junction held 3 bases outside the gene matches. CDR3 nucleotides: TGCGCCAGCAGCTTGACAGGGGTTGACACCGGGGAGCTGTTTTTT. The encoded protein is CASSLTGVDTGELFF. Combining the CDR3 with reference TRBV5-1 and TRBJ2-2 gives the whole variable domain KAGVTQTPRYLIKTRGQQVTLSCSPISGHRSVSWYQQTPGQGLQFLFEYFSETQRNKGNFPGRFSGRQFSNSRSEMNVSTLELGDSALYLCASSLTGVDTGELFFGEGSRLTVL.

This chain joins TRBV5-1 and TRBJ2-3; no reliable D call. The germline gives CDR1 SGHRS, CDR2 YFSETQ. The ends were cut back, 2 bases at V and 0 bases at J, with 7 bases in the middle. The CDR3 runs to 14 residues. The CDR3 loop reads CASSFFLSTDTQYF. The CDR3 nucleotides are TGCGCCAGCAGCTTCTTTCTTAGCACAGATACGCAGTATTTT. Looking up the rest from reference TRBV5-1 and TRBJ2-3 gives the full variable domain: KAGVTQTPRYLIKTRGQQVTLSCSPISGHRSVSWYQQTPGQGLQFLFEYFSETQRNKGNFPGRFSGRQFSNSRSEMNVSTLELGDSALYLCASSFFLSTDTQYFGPGTRLTVL.

In this sample, this clone turned up a few times. This chain links TRBV19 with TRBJ2-4; 8 bases are a match to TRBD2. Per the germline V gene, CDR1 is LNHDA and CDR2 is SQIVND (reference sequence). The CDR3 loop spans 16 amino acids. The V gene end was trimmed by 5 bases and the J gene end by 6 bases; junction bases not matched to a gene: 12. The CDR3 loop reads CASSPQRGRPVNIQYF. The CDR3 DNA follows: TGTGCCAGTAGTCCTCAGCGGGGGCGCCCGGTAAACATTCAGTACTTC.

V usage is TRBV5-4 and J usage is TRBJ1-2; no reliable D call. The CDR3 has 13 amino acids. Trimming removed 5 bases from V and 4 bases from J, with 12 bases in between. The germline V gene has CDR1 SGHNT and CDR2 YYREEE (reference sequence). The CDR3 spells CASSLRGIYGYTF. CDR3 DNA sequence: TGTGCCAGCAGTTTGCGGGGTATCTATGGCTACACCTTC.

This clone was counted once. J is TRBJ1-5 and V is TRBV7-2, with TRBD1 as a possible D gene (5 bases). The V end was cut by 1 base, the J end by 10 bases, with 17 bases between. Per germline, CDR1 SGHTA and CDR2 FQGNSA. CDR3 length: 15 residues. CDR3 in DNA: TGTGCCAGCAGCTTAGAGGGGACCGAAAGAAATCCCCAGCATTTT. Translation: CASSLEGTERNPQHF.

The V and J genes are TRBV6-5 and TRBJ2-7; tentatively, D is TRBD1 (6 bases). V was clipped by 4 bases and J by 2 bases, with 12 bases between them. Per germline, CDR1 MNHEY and CDR2 SVGAGI. This CDR3 is 14 amino acids long. CDR3: CASSSRTVPYEQYF. CDR3 nucleotides: TGTGCCAGCAGTTCGAGGACAGTGCCCTACGAGCAGTACTTC.

This chain joins TRBV28 and TRBJ1-4; TRBD1 matches 7 bases. V lost 1 base, J lost 4 bases, and 9 bases stayed unmatched. CDR1 MDHEN and CDR2 SYDVKM come from the germline V gene. The CDR3 totals 17 residues. The CDR3 loop reads CASSLFPRDSVNEKLFF. The CDR3 region has the DNA TGTGCCAGCAGTTTATTCCCACGGGACAGCGTTAATGAAAAACTGTTTTTT.

The chain combines TRBV2 with TRBJ1-3; 8 nucleotides align to TRBD1. Germline assignment: CDR1 SNHLY and CDR2 FYNNEI. V trimming: 6 bases; J trimming: 2 bases; junction bases outside the gene matches: 6. There are 15 residues in the CDR3. CDR3 nucleotide sequence: TGTGCCAGCAGGCCCGACAGGGGAGCTGGAAACACCATATATTTT. It codes for CASRPDRGAGNTIYF.

A note on this clone: This may be a read error: a much more frequent sequence differs by one nucleotide. This sequence joins TRBV28 and TRBJ2-2; a weak D match, TRBD2 (6 bases). The germline V gene encodes CDR1 MDHEN and CDR2 SYDVKM. CDR3 size: 13 residues. The V and J ends lost 4 bases and 4 bases respectively, with 7 bases between them. The chain's CDR3 is CASSWGGTGELFF. As DNA, the CDR3 is TGTGCCAGCAGTTGGGGAGGCACCGGGGAGCTGTTTTTT.

This rearrangement joins TRBV5-1 to TRBJ2-3, with TRBD2 matching over 14 bases. Germline CDR1 SGHRS, CDR2 YFSETQ. The CDR3 spans 14 residues. Trimming at V came to 5 bases and at J to 14 bases, leaving 10 bases not matched to a gene. The CDR3 here is CASREGTSGRWGYF. The DNA for the CDR3 is TGCGCCAGCAGAGAGGGGACTAGCGGGAGATGGGGGTATTTT.

The chain links TRBV5-4 to TRBJ2-7, with a possible D match to TRBD2 (6 bases). V lost 1 base and J 3 bases, leaving 17 bases between the germline ends. CDR3 size: 16 residues. Germline lookup yields CDR1 SGHNT and CDR2 YYREEE (reference sequence). In DNA, the CDR3 is TGTGCCAGCAGCTTGAATGGTGGAGGGGTCGGCTACGAGCAGTACTTC. It translates to CASSLNGGGVGYEQYF. The entire variable domain, with the rest obtained from reference TRBV5-4 and TRBJ2-7, is as follows: ETGVTQSPTHLIKTRGQQVTLRCSSQSGHNTVSWYQQALGQGPQFIFQYYREEENGRGNFPPRFSGLQFPNYSSELNVNALELDDSALYLCASSLNGGGVGYEQYFGPGTRLTVT.

Ten or more counts support this clone. The chain has TRBV28 and TRBJ1-5; the D gene is possibly TRBD1 (5 bases). Trimming took 1 base from V and 6 from J, leaving 16 bases between them. Germline V gene sequence: CDR1 MDHEN, CDR2 SYDVKM. The CDR3 length is 16 residues. DNA for the CDR3: TGTGCCAGCAGTTTATTAGACCGGGGGGTCGGTCAGCCCCAGCATTTT. As protein: CASSLLDRGVGQPQHF.

This chain connects TRBV5-1 to TRBJ2-7; 12 positions match TRBD2. V shed 3 bases and J 4 bases; nucleotides not matched to a gene: 5. Germline V gene data show CDR1 as SGHRS and CDR2 as YFSETQ. The CDR3 is 15 amino acids. The CDR3 sequence is CASSSTSGSAYEQYF. CDR3 nucleotide sequence: TGCGCCAGCAGCTCGACTAGCGGGAGTGCGTACGAGCAGTACTTC.

This chain joins TRBV29-1 and TRBJ2-1, with D perhaps matching TRBD2 (6 bases). V lost 6 bases and J 6 bases, leaving 18 bases between the germline ends. The CDR3 runs to 14 residues. In germline, CDR1 is SQVTM, CDR2 ANQGSEA. The CDR3 DNA reads as TGCAGCGTCCTCGGAGGGCCGGGTAGCAATGAGCAGTTCTTC. The encoded protein is CSVLGGPGSNEQFF.

This clone has ten or more counts. The rearrangement joins TRBV30 to TRBJ2-1; D is possibly TRBD1 or TRBD2 (6 bases each). The CDR3 runs 13 residues. Germline loops: CDR1 GTSNPN, CDR2 SVGIG (reference sequence). V shed 5 bases and J shed 0 bases, with 8 bases lying between them. The DNA of the CDR3 is TGTGCCTGGGGGGGGCTCTCCTACAATGAGCAGTTCTTC. This gives the protein CAWGGLSYNEQFF.